This is a list of T cell receptor beta chains from one sample in a study of blood T cell repertoires in COVID-19. Libraries were prepared by immunoSEQ multiplex PCR; TCRdb keeps only in-frame clonotypes and omits some of them. Found here are around 180,000 clones, around two thirds of them singletons; the top ten hold 2.5% to 3.5%. Sequencing input: peripheral blood. The receptors derive from a woman aged 80 or over with acute or convalescent COVID-19. CDR3s include the opening cysteine and the closing phenylalanine or tryptophan. Fields, in order: CDR3 DNA, CDR3 protein, V gene, clone size, D gene, J gene. The D gene is left open where the match is weak. A row's size may be missing; if present it is once, few, many or a size class.

CDR3nt: TGTGCCATCAGAGGAGCGGGAGATAGGACCGGGGAGCTGTTTTTT
CDR3aa: CAIRGAGDRTGELFF
v_gene: TRBV10-3
abundance: NA
d_gene: TRBD2
j_gene: TRBJ2-2

CDR3nt: TGCGCCAGCAGTCCTCGAGAAGAGACCCAGTACTTC
CDR3aa: CASSPREETQYF
v_gene: TRBV10-2
abundance: NA
d_gene: NA
j_gene: TRBJ2-5

CDR3nt: TGTGCCAGCAGTCGCTTTGGGGCTCATGGCAATCAGCCCCAGCATTTT
CDR3aa: CASSRFGAHGNQPQHF
v_gene: TRBV28
abundance: NA
d_gene: NA
j_gene: TRBJ1-5

CDR3nt: TGTGCCAGCAACCAGCGGGGCTCCTACGAGCAGTACTTC
CDR3aa: CASNQRGSYEQYF
v_gene: TRBV7-8
abundance: NA
d_gene: TRBD2
j_gene: TRBJ2-7

CDR3nt: TGTGCCAGCTCACCCCGTGCCGGTATCCAAGAGACCCAGTACTTC
CDR3aa: CASSPRAGIQETQYF
v_gene: TRBV18
abundance: few
d_gene: NA
j_gene: TRBJ2-5

CDR3nt: TGCGCCAGCAACCGGGACACAAGCTACGAGCAGTACTTC
CDR3aa: CASNRDTSYEQYF
v_gene: TRBV5-1
abundance: NA
d_gene: NA
j_gene: TRBJ2-7

CDR3nt: TGCGCCAGCAGCCAAGGCTGGACAGTGAACACCGGGGAGCTGTTTTTT
CDR3aa: CASSQGWTVNTGELFF
v_gene: TRBV4-3
abundance: NA
d_gene: NA
j_gene: TRBJ2-2

CDR3nt: TGTGCCAGCAGCCCCCGGGGAGCGGGACAAGAGACCCAGTACTTC
CDR3aa: CASSPRGAGQETQYF
v_gene: TRBV3-1/TRBV3-2
abundance: NA
d_gene: TRBD2
j_gene: TRBJ2-5

CDR3nt: TGCGCCAGCAGCCCCGACAGGGAACTCAGCAATCAGCCCCAGCATTTT
CDR3aa: CASSPDRELSNQPQHF
v_gene: TRBV5-1
abundance: NA
d_gene: TRBD1
j_gene: TRBJ1-5

CDR3nt: TGTGCCAGCAGTTCGTCAGGGACTACTGTGTTTGAAAAACTGTTTTTT
CDR3aa: CASSSSGTTVFEKLFF
v_gene: TRBV28
abundance: once
d_gene: NA
j_gene: TRBJ1-4

CDR3nt: TGCGCCAGCAGCCATACCCCGGGACAGGGTTACTACGAGCAGTACTTC
CDR3aa: CASSHTPGQGYYEQYF
v_gene: TRBV5-1
abundance: NA
d_gene: TRBD1
j_gene: TRBJ2-7

CDR3nt: TGTGCCAGCAGTTTGGTTAGAGGGTCAGGGGACACTGAAGCTTTCTTT
CDR3aa: CASSLVRGSGDTEAFF
v_gene: TRBV28
abundance: NA
d_gene: NA
j_gene: TRBJ1-1

CDR3nt: TGTGCCAGCAGCTCCCTAGCGGGAGGGCCGTTCAATGAGCAGTTCTTC
CDR3aa: CASSSLAGGPFNEQFF
v_gene: TRBV11-2
abundance: NA
d_gene: TRBD2
j_gene: TRBJ2-1

CDR3nt: TGTGCCATCAGTGGGAGGGCCTACGAGCAGTACTTC
CDR3aa: CAISGRAYEQYF
v_gene: TRBV10-3
abundance: NA
d_gene: NA
j_gene: TRBJ2-7

CDR3nt: TGTGCCAGTAGTATCGGGGACTCCGCAGGCGAGCAGTACTTC
CDR3aa: CASSIGDSAGEQYF
v_gene: TRBV19
abundance: NA
d_gene: NA
j_gene: TRBJ2-7

CDR3nt: TGTGCCAGCAGTCTGACGTCCGGAGGCAATCAGCCCCAGCATTTT
CDR3aa: CASSLTSGGNQPQHF
v_gene: TRBV6-5
abundance: once
d_gene: NA
j_gene: TRBJ1-5

CDR3nt: TGTGCCATCAGTGAAGGTCGGAGGGACTACGAGCAGTACTTC
CDR3aa: CAISEGRRDYEQYF
v_gene: TRBV10-3
abundance: many
d_gene: NA
j_gene: TRBJ2-7

CDR3nt: TGTGCCAGCAGTGAATGGGGGGACAATGAGCAGTTCTTC
CDR3aa: CASSEWGDNEQFF
v_gene: TRBV25-1
abundance: NA
d_gene: NA
j_gene: TRBJ2-1

CDR3nt: TGTGCCAGCAGCCCAAACAGGGTCGAGGATGAAAAACTGTTTTTT
CDR3aa: CASSPNRVEDEKLFF
v_gene: TRBV13
abundance: NA
d_gene: NA
j_gene: TRBJ1-4

CDR3nt: TGTGCCAGCAGCTCCCGACTAGCGGTAATAGCAGATACGCAGTATTTT
CDR3aa: CASSSRLAVIADTQYF
v_gene: TRBV7-2
abundance: NA
d_gene: TRBD2
j_gene: TRBJ2-3

CDR3nt: TGTGCCACCAGAGGGGATATGAACACTGAAGCTTTCTTT
CDR3aa: CATRGDMNTEAFF
v_gene: TRBV24-1
abundance: NA
d_gene: NA
j_gene: TRBJ1-1

CDR3nt: TGTGCCAGCAGCCAAGCCCGCCAACCGGGACTAGCGGGAGGCCGCATCAGCACAGATACGCAGTATTTT
CDR3aa: CASSQARQPGLAGGRISTDTQYF
v_gene: TRBV14
abundance: NA
d_gene: TRBD2
j_gene: TRBJ2-3

CDR3nt: TGTGCCAGCAGGAAAGCGGGAGATGGTAACAATGAGCAGTTCTTC
CDR3aa: CASRKAGDGNNEQFF
v_gene: TRBV27
abundance: NA
d_gene: TRBD2
j_gene: TRBJ2-1

CDR3nt: TGTGCCAGCAGGCAGACCGGGACTATAGTCGACGAGCAGTACTTC
CDR3aa: CASRQTGTIVDEQYF
v_gene: TRBV27
abundance: NA
d_gene: TRBD2
j_gene: TRBJ2-7

CDR3nt: TGTGCCAGCCCCCGATTAGCGGGACAGAACACCGGGGAGCTGTTTTTT
CDR3aa: CASPRLAGQNTGELFF
v_gene: TRBV7-2
abundance: NA
d_gene: TRBD2
j_gene: TRBJ2-2

CDR3nt: TGCGCCAGCAGCGCGTCAATCCAGGGTGCCCACGAGCAGTACTTC
CDR3aa: CASSASIQGAHEQYF
v_gene: TRBV4-3
abundance: NA
d_gene: NA
j_gene: TRBJ2-7

CDR3nt: TGTGCCAGCAGTTGGACAGGGAATCAGCCCCAGCATTTT
CDR3aa: CASSWTGNQPQHF
v_gene: TRBV6-5
abundance: once
d_gene: TRBD1
j_gene: TRBJ1-5

CDR3nt: TGTGCCAGCATCCCGCAGGGGCGATCCTACGAGCAGTACTTC
CDR3aa: CASIPQGRSYEQYF
v_gene: TRBV28
abundance: NA
d_gene: NA
j_gene: TRBJ2-7

CDR3nt: TGTGCCAGCAGCTTGGGTGGGCGGGGCTCCTACGAGCAGTACTTC
CDR3aa: CASSLGGRGSYEQYF
v_gene: TRBV5-4
abundance: NA
d_gene: NA
j_gene: TRBJ2-7

CDR3nt: TGTGCCAGCAGCGTAACCGGGGGGGACGCCCGCTACCGAACGGGGGCAGATACGCAGTATTTT
CDR3aa: CASSVTGGDARYRTGADTQYF
v_gene: TRBV9
abundance: few
d_gene: TRBD2
j_gene: TRBJ2-3

CDR3nt: TGCGCCAGCAGCCAGATAGCGGGAAGACACTACAATGAGCAGTTCTTC
CDR3aa: CASSQIAGRHYNEQFF
v_gene: TRBV5-1
abundance: NA
d_gene: TRBD2
j_gene: TRBJ2-1

CDR3nt: TGTGCCAGCAGCCCTATTGGGGGAGGGACAGATACGCAGTATTTT
CDR3aa: CASSPIGGGTDTQYF
v_gene: TRBV11-3
abundance: NA
d_gene: TRBD2
j_gene: TRBJ2-3

CDR3nt: TGCGCCAGCACCCTCACAGGGGGCACCGGGGAGCTGTTTTTT
CDR3aa: CASTLTGGTGELFF
v_gene: TRBV5-1
abundance: few
d_gene: TRBD1
j_gene: TRBJ2-2

CDR3nt: TGTGCCAGCAGCTCACAGGGGGCCGACTATGGCTACACCTTC
CDR3aa: CASSSQGADYGYTF
v_gene: TRBV2
abundance: NA
d_gene: TRBD1
j_gene: TRBJ1-2

CDR3nt: TGTGCCAGCTCACACGGGACAGCATGGGAGACCCAGTACTTC
CDR3aa: CASSHGTAWETQYF
v_gene: TRBV18
abundance: NA
d_gene: TRBD1
j_gene: TRBJ2-5

CDR3nt: TGTGCCAGCAGTCAGTTGGACAGGAACTATGGCTACACCTTC
CDR3aa: CASSQLDRNYGYTF
v_gene: TRBV6-5
abundance: NA
d_gene: TRBD1
j_gene: TRBJ1-2

CDR3nt: TGTGCCAGCAGCTTAGCAGCGGGTGCCACTGAAGCTTTCTTT
CDR3aa: CASSLAAGATEAFF
v_gene: TRBV11-2
abundance: NA
d_gene: NA
j_gene: TRBJ1-1

CDR3nt: TGTGCCTCACTGGGGCTAGCGGGGAGGAATGAGCAGTTCTTC
CDR3aa: CASLGLAGRNEQFF
v_gene: TRBV28
abundance: once
d_gene: TRBD2
j_gene: TRBJ2-1

CDR3nt: TGTGCCAGCACCCATCCGGGACAGGGGTCCTACGAGCAGTACTTC
CDR3aa: CASTHPGQGSYEQYF
v_gene: TRBV2
abundance: NA
d_gene: TRBD1
j_gene: TRBJ2-7

CDR3nt: TGCGCCAGCAGTCTCGGGACACTGGTCTCTGGGGCCAACGTCCTGACTTTC
CDR3aa: CASSLGTLVSGANVLTF
v_gene: TRBV5-1
abundance: NA
d_gene: NA
j_gene: TRBJ2-6

CDR3nt: TGTGCCACCAACGGTGGTGCGGAGCAGTACTTC
CDR3aa: CATNGGAEQYF
v_gene: TRBV28
abundance: NA
d_gene: NA
j_gene: TRBJ2-7

CDR3nt: TGTGCCAGCAGCCCATATAGACAGACACAATATGGCTACACCTTC
CDR3aa: CASSPYRQTQYGYTF
v_gene: TRBV28
abundance: few
d_gene: NA
j_gene: TRBJ1-2

CDR3nt: TGTGCCAGCAGTCGACTGGGTAGCAATCAGCCCCAGCATTTT
CDR3aa: CASSRLGSNQPQHF
v_gene: TRBV6-2/TRBV6-3
abundance: NA
d_gene: NA
j_gene: TRBJ1-5

CDR3nt: TGTGCCAGCTCACTGGCCGGGACAGGCCTCTCCACAGATACGCAGTATTTT
CDR3aa: CASSLAGTGLSTDTQYF
v_gene: TRBV18
abundance: NA
d_gene: TRBD1
j_gene: TRBJ2-3

CDR3nt: TGTGCCAGCAGTGCAACGGGACAGGGGAATTCACCCCTCCACTTT
CDR3aa: CASSATGQGNSPLHF
v_gene: TRBV6-4
abundance: NA
d_gene: TRBD1
j_gene: TRBJ1-6

CDR3nt: TGCGCCAGCAGCCATTTTACAGGGTCCTACGAGCAGTACTTC
CDR3aa: CASSHFTGSYEQYF
v_gene: TRBV4-3
abundance: NA
d_gene: NA
j_gene: TRBJ2-7

CDR3nt: TGTGCCAGCAGCCTGTGGCCAACAGGCTATGGCTACACCTTC
CDR3aa: CASSLWPTGYGYTF
v_gene: TRBV6-6
abundance: NA
d_gene: NA
j_gene: TRBJ1-2

CDR3nt: TGTGCCAGCAGTGCGGACAGAGCCTTTATTACGACCCAGTACTTC
CDR3aa: CASSADRAFITTQYF
v_gene: TRBV6-6
abundance: NA
d_gene: NA
j_gene: TRBJ2-5

CDR3nt: TGTGCCAGCAGCTTACAGGGTCCCTATGGCTACACCTTC
CDR3aa: CASSLQGPYGYTF
v_gene: TRBV7-8
abundance: NA
d_gene: NA
j_gene: TRBJ1-2

CDR3nt: TGTGCCAGCGGTGGGGGGTCTGCTAACTATGGCTACACCTTC
CDR3aa: CASGGGSANYGYTF
v_gene: TRBV28
abundance: NA
d_gene: NA
j_gene: TRBJ1-2

CDR3nt: TGCGCCAGCAGCTCGAGGGGCGGTGGGACACGCGCGAACACCGGGGAGCTGTTTTTT
CDR3aa: CASSSRGGGTRANTGELFF
v_gene: TRBV5-1
abundance: NA
d_gene: NA
j_gene: TRBJ2-2

CDR3nt: TGTGCCAGCAGCTTAGGGCGCGGTAACTACGAGCAGTACTTC
CDR3aa: CASSLGRGNYEQYF
v_gene: TRBV7-9
abundance: once
d_gene: NA
j_gene: TRBJ2-7

CDR3nt: TGTGCCAGCAGTGTTGGGGCCAAAGGCTACACCTTC
CDR3aa: CASSVGAKGYTF
v_gene: TRBV2
abundance: few
d_gene: NA
j_gene: TRBJ1-2

CDR3nt: TGCGCCAGCAGCTTGGCCGAGGGCAACACTGAAGCTTTCTTT
CDR3aa: CASSLAEGNTEAFF
v_gene: TRBV5-1
abundance: few
d_gene: NA
j_gene: TRBJ1-1

CDR3nt: TGTGCCAGCAGCTTAGATGGGGGAGGGGCCACAGATACGCAGTATTTT
CDR3aa: CASSLDGGGATDTQYF
v_gene: TRBV7-2
abundance: NA
d_gene: TRBD2
j_gene: TRBJ2-3

CDR3nt: TGTGCCAGCAGCAGAGGCGGGTTTAGCTCCTACAATGAGCAGTTCTTC
CDR3aa: CASSRGGFSSYNEQFF
v_gene: TRBV4-2
abundance: many
d_gene: NA
j_gene: TRBJ2-1

CDR3nt: TGTGCCAGCAGTCACCTAGGGCTAGCGGGTGGCGGGGATACGCAGTATTTT
CDR3aa: CASSHLGLAGGGDTQYF
v_gene: TRBV28
abundance: few
d_gene: TRBD2
j_gene: TRBJ2-3

CDR3nt: TGTGCCAGCAGCTTAGACCAGGACAGGGCCCAGCATTTT
CDR3aa: CASSLDQDRAQHF
v_gene: TRBV11-2
abundance: NA
d_gene: TRBD1
j_gene: TRBJ1-5

CDR3nt: TGCAGTGCTAGTTTTGCGGGAGGGTATGAGCAGTTCTTC
CDR3aa: CSASFAGGYEQFF
v_gene: TRBV20-1
abundance: NA
d_gene: TRBD2
j_gene: TRBJ2-1

CDR3nt: TGTGCCAGTAGTACGGACAGGGGCCCATCACCCCTCCACTTT
CDR3aa: CASSTDRGPSPLHF
v_gene: TRBV19
abundance: NA
d_gene: TRBD1
j_gene: TRBJ1-6